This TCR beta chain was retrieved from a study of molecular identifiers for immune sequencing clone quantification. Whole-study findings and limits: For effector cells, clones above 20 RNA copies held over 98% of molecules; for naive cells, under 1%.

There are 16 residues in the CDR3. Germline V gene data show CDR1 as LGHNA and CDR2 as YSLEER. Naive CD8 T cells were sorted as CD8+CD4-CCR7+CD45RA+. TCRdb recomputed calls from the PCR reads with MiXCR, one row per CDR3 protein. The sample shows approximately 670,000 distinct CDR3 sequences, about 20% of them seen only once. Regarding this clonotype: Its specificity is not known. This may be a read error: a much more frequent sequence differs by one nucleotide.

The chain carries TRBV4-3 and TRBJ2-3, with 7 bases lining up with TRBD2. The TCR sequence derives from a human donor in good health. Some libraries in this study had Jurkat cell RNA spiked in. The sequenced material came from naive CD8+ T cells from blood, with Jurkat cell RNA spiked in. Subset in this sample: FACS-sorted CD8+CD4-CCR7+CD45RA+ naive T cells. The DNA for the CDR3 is TGCGCCAGCGGCCAAGACGCAGCGGGGAGCACAGATACGCAGTATTTT. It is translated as CASGQDAAGSTDTQYF.